Reported below is one TCR beta chain. These data originate in a study of shared clonotypes between healthy human individuals. This CDR3 is 13 amino acids long. V was pared by 5 bases and J by 0 bases, with 7 bases between. Germline-derived CDR1 and CDR2 are ENHRY and SYGVKD. Clones were sequenced by immunoSEQ multiplex PCR, and TCRdb holds only the in-frame ones, with some missing. The sample has roughly 2,500,000 clones; more than 85% are singletons. The sample was naive CD4+ T cells from PBMCs. The subset: CD45RA+ positively selected. The chain uses TRBV10-3 and TRBJ1-1; D is undetermined. The clonotype comes from a young man in good health. Some clones in this sample may be carry-over from other donors' samples. The CDR3 DNA reads TGTGCCATCAGTTCGAACCTGAACACTGAAGCTTTCTTT. It specifies CAISSNLNTEAFF.